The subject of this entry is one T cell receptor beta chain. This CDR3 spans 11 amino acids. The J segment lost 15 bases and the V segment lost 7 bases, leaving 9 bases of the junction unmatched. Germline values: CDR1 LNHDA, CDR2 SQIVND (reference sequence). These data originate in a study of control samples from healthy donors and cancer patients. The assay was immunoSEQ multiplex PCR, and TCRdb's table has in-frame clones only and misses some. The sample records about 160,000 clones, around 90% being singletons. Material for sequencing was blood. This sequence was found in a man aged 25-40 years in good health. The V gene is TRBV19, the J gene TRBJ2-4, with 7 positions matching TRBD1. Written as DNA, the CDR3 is TGTGCCAGTATTGGCCGACAGGGTTGGTACTTC. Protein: CASIGRQGWYF.